This entry lists 29 T cell receptor beta chains sequenced from one sample in a study of cytomegalovirus exposure and HLA in healthy donors. It was with 60 Vbeta and 13 Jbeta primers that the PCR ran. Measured with immunoSEQ multiplex PCR; TCRdb has only the in-frame clones, and not every one. The repertoire holds around 260,000 clones, with about 80% as singletons. The sequencing input was PBMCs. Every receptor here comes from a girl under 10 years old in good health and CMV-seronegative.

The rearrangement uses TRBV7-8 and TRBJ1-5, with TRBD1 as a possible D gene (5 bases). Germline lookup yields CDR1 SGHVS and CDR2 FQNEAQ. Trimming cost V 1 base and J 1 base, with 11 bases left between them. The CDR3 sequence is 16 residues long. As DNA, the CDR3 is TGTGCCAGCAGCTTAGAGGAGGGGTTCAGCAATCAGCCCCAGCATTTT. Translating it yields CASSLEEGFSNQPQHF.

This clone was picked up a small number of times. The rearrangement links TRBV2 to TRBJ1-2; maybe TRBD1 (5 bases). Germline V gene lookup returns CDR1 SNHLY and CDR2 FYNNEI. This CDR3 has 14 residues. Trimming took 6 bases from V and 0 from J, leaving 11 bases between them. In DNA, the CDR3 is TGTGCCAGCAGCCGACAGTATTCTAACTATGGCTACACCTTC. Translated: CASSRQYSNYGYTF.

The V and J genes are TRBV19 and TRBJ1-4, with TRBD1 identical over 9 bases. V was pared by 6 bases and J by 8 bases, with 7 bases of the junction left unmatched. Germline values: CDR1 LNHDA, CDR2 SQIVND (reference sequence). The CDR3 has 14 amino acids. CDR3 coding DNA: TGTGCCAGTAGCAGGGACAGGGTGGGCGAAAAACTGTTTTTT. This encodes CASSRDRVGEKLFF. Supplemented by reference TRBV19 and TRBJ1-4, the full variable domain reads DGGITQSPKYLFRKEGQNVTLSCEQNLNHDAMYWYRQDPGQGLRLIYYSQIVNDFQKGDIAEGYSVSREKKESFPLTVTSAQKNPTAFYLCASSRDRVGEKLFFGSGTQLSVL.

The J gene is TRBJ2-5, the V gene TRBV5-4; D may be TRBD1 (6 bases). Germline CDR1 and CDR2: SGHNT and YYREEE (reference sequence). The CDR3 has 13 residues. V lost 0 bases to trimming and J lost 7 bases, with 10 bases between them. For the CDR3, the DNA is TGTGCCAGCAGCTTGGGACAGGTTGGGACCCAGTACTTC. It translates to CASSLGQVGTQYF.

With regard to this clone: Other nucleotide sequences from this sample produce the same CDR3. The chain couples TRBV28 to TRBJ1-5; TRBD1 is a possible D gene (6 bases). V shed 3 bases and J shed 4 bases, with 10 bases lying between them. The CDR3 is 14 amino acids. The germline V gene encodes CDR1 MDHEN and CDR2 SYDVKM. The CDR3 sequence is CASSLEQGNQPQHF. Written as DNA, the CDR3 is TGTGCCAGCAGTTTGGAACAGGGTAATCAGCCCCAGCATTTT.

V usage is TRBV4-2 and J usage is TRBJ2-2, with TRBD2 matching over 16 bases. V gave up 8 bases and J gave up 5 bases; unmatched junction bases: 2. The CDR3 runs to 15 residues. CDR1 LGHNA and CDR2 YNFKEQ come from the germline V gene. The CDR3, as DNA: TGTGCCAGCGGGACTAGCGGGGGGGTTACCGGGGAGCTGTTTTTT. This gives the protein CASGTSGGVTGELFF.

The chain employs TRBV9 and TRBJ2-2, with D hard to call. V was pared by 0 bases and J by 3 bases, with 6 bases between. Germline CDR1 is SGDLS and CDR2 is YYNGEE. This CDR3 has 14 amino acids. The CDR3 coding sequence is TGTGCCAGCAGCGTAGGATTAGACACCGGGGAGCTGTTTTTT. Translating it yields CASSVGLDTGELFF.

This clone came up a few times. The gene calls are TRBV29-1 and TRBJ2-6; the D gene is possibly TRBD2 (6 bases). The CDR3 contains 16 residues. Trimming pared 0 bases from V and 0 bases from J, leaving 9 bases between. Germline CDR1 reads SQVTM; CDR2 reads ANQGSEA. The CDR3 nucleotides read TGCAGCGTTGAAGATGGGGGGAGCTCTGGGGCCAACGTCCTGACTTTC. It encodes CSVEDGGSSGANVLTF.

The V call is TRBV7-9, the J call TRBJ2-3, with D maybe TRBD2 (6 bases). CDR3 length equals 14 residues. CDR1 and CDR2 (germline): SEHNR, FQNEAQ (reference sequence). The V end lost 3 bases, the J end lost 4 bases, and 11 bases lay between the germline ends. CDR3 coding DNA: TGTGCCAGCAGCTTTACGGGGAGGTCAGATACGCAGTATTTT. Translated: CASSFTGRSDTQYF.

The chain links TRBV6-1 to TRBJ2-3, with TRBD1 matching over 8 bases. Germline-derived CDR1 and CDR2 are MNHNS and SASEGT. V shed 5 bases, J shed 4 bases, and the junction held 8 bases outside the gene matches. The CDR3 is 15 residues long. CDR3 sequence: CASSSRDRWSDTQYF. The CDR3 region has the DNA TGTGCCAGCAGTAGCCGGGACAGGTGGTCAGATACGCAGTATTTT.

The chain is built from TRBV9 and TRBJ2-3; 9 nucleotides agree with TRBD2. Germline V gives CDR1 SGDLS, CDR2 YYNGEE. The length of the CDR3 is 16 residues. The V segment lost 4 bases and the J segment 5 bases; nucleotides outside the gene matches: 11. The CDR3 reads CASSPSSGEEGDTQYF. The CDR3 coding sequence is TGTGCCAGCAGCCCATCTAGCGGGGAGGAAGGAGATACGCAGTATTTT.

The V gene is TRBV5-5, the J gene TRBJ1-2, with D hard to call. Germline CDR1 reads SGHKS; CDR2 reads YYEKEE (reference sequence). This CDR3 region has 14 residues. V was cut by 5 bases and J by 4 bases, with 15 bases left in between. This CDR3 is CASRLERVGYGYTF. Here the CDR3 DNA reads TGTGCCAGCAGGCTTGAGAGGGTGGGCTATGGCTACACCTTC.

The rearrangement uses TRBV29-1 and TRBJ1-2; 7 bases map to TRBD1. The CDR3 contains 12 residues. Trimming at V came to 4 bases and at J to 7 bases, leaving 6 bases not matched to a gene. Looked up from germline, CDR1 is SQVTM and CDR2 is ANQGSEA. The CDR3 here is CSVAEGAIGYTF. The CDR3 region has the DNA TGCAGCGTTGCAGAGGGGGCGATTGGCTACACCTTC.

The chain carries TRBV27 and TRBJ1-2; 7 nucleotides match TRBD1. This CDR3 is built from 14 residues. CDR1 and CDR2 from the germline V gene are MNHEY and SMNVEV (reference sequence). The junction had 2 bases not matched to a gene; V was cut back by 4 bases and J by 0 bases. The CDR3 sequence: CASSSGTANYGYTF. In nucleotides, the CDR3 is TGTGCCAGCAGTTCGGGGACAGCTAACTATGGCTACACCTTC.

Concerning this clone itself: Other DNA sequences in this sample translate to the same CDR3. This chain links TRBV6-5 with TRBJ2-7; 9 nucleotides line up with TRBD1. Germline CDR1 reads MNHEY; CDR2 reads SVGAGI. J lost 3 bases, V lost 6 bases, and 6 bases had no gene match. This CDR3 has 14 amino acids. CDR3: CASSPGTGSYEQYF. CDR3 sequence (DNA): TGTGCCAGCAGCCCCGGGACAGGGAGCTACGAGCAGTACTTC.

This clone was recorded once. The chain combines TRBV7-9 with TRBJ2-3, with 12 nucleotides matching TRBD2. The CDR3 has 19 residues. Losses at the gene ends were 1 base for V and 0 bases for J; bases not matched to a gene: 8. CDR1 and CDR2 from the germline V gene are SEHNR and FQNEAQ (reference sequence). The chain's CDR3 is CASSLGTSGDVTSTDTQYF. The CDR3 bases are TGTGCCAGCAGCTTAGGGACTAGCGGGGATGTGACTAGCACAGATACGCAGTATTTT. The whole variable domain, filled in from reference TRBV7-9 and TRBJ2-3, reads DTGVSQNPRHKITKRGQNVTFRCDPISEHNRLYWYRQTLGQGPEFLTYFQNEAQLEKSRLLSDRFSAERPKGSFSTLEIQRTEQGDSAMYLCASSLGTSGDVTSTDTQYFGPGTRLTVL.

The genes are TRBV13 and TRBJ2-1; 11 bases are a match to TRBD2. CDR3 length: 16 amino acids. With V trimmed by 2 bases and J by 4 bases, 4 bases remained unmatched. Germline V gene sequence: CDR1 PRHDT, CDR2 FYEKMQ (reference sequence). The CDR3 reads CASSLLPSGGYNEQFF. The CDR3 nucleotides are TGTGCCAGCAGCTTATTGCCTAGCGGGGGGTACAATGAGCAGTTCTTC.

The J gene is TRBJ2-7, the V gene TRBV18; tentative D call: TRBD1 (6 bases). The V and J ends lost 1 base and 5 bases respectively, with 15 bases between them. Germline assignment: CDR1 KGHSH and CDR2 LQKENI. The CDR3 spans 15 residues. The CDR3 bases are TGTGCCAGCTCACCACAAAGCAGGGGTGCCGACGAGCAGTACTTC. Its protein product is CASSPQSRGADEQYF.

The chain combines TRBV28 with TRBJ2-7, with 10 bases matching TRBD2. The junction had 4 bases not matched to a gene; V was cut back by 4 bases and J by 1 base. Germline CDR1 is MDHEN and CDR2 is SYDVKM. This CDR3 has 15 amino acids. CDR3 loop: CASSWSGRASYEQYF. In DNA, the CDR3 is TGTGCCAGCAGTTGGAGCGGGAGGGCATCCTACGAGCAGTACTTC.

V gene TRBV28 combines with J gene TRBJ2-5; a weak D match, TRBD2 (6 bases). The CDR3 sequence is 16 residues long. The germline V gene encodes CDR1 MDHEN and CDR2 SYDVKM. Trimming cost V 6 bases and J 10 bases, with 27 bases left between them. The CDR3 nucleotides read TGTGCCAGCAGGGTGGGGGGTATCAGTCCCATCGCGGACCAGTACTTC. Protein sequence: CASRVGGISPIADQYF.

The chain carries TRBV18 and TRBJ1-1; D is possibly TRBD1 (5 bases). From germline, CDR1 is KGHSH and CDR2 LQKENI. Trimming took 2 bases from V and 5 from J, leaving 15 bases between them. This CDR3 spans 15 amino acids. The DNA for the CDR3 is TGTGCCAGCTCACCAACCGAGGGGCGGGGAACTGAAGCTTTCTTT. Its protein is CASSPTEGRGTEAFF.

In its sample, this clone was seen a few times. The V and J genes are TRBV27 and TRBJ2-7; 9 bases fit TRBD2. The germline gives CDR1 MNHEY, CDR2 SMNVEV (reference sequence). J gave up 3 bases and V 5 bases, and 14 bases lay outside the gene matches. The CDR3 is 17 residues long. The CDR3 sequence is CASSAIRSSGINYEQYF. The DNA of the CDR3 is TGTGCCAGCAGTGCAATACGATCTAGCGGGATAAACTACGAGCAGTACTTC.

This rearrangement joins TRBV19 to TRBJ1-4, with TRBD1 matching 8 bases. The CDR3 spans 15 residues. Trimming cost V 1 base and J 4 bases; bases outside gene matches: 2. The V gene's germline CDR1 is LNHDA and CDR2 SQIVND (reference sequence). The CDR3, as DNA: TGTGCCAGTAGTATAGGGACAGGGCATAATGAAAAACTGTTTTTT. Amino acid sequence: CASSIGTGHNEKLFF.

This chain uses TRBV29-1 with TRBJ2-2, with a tentative D call TRBD1 (5 bases). Trimming stripped 7 bases from V and 1 base from J, with 13 bases between. CDR3 length: 14 amino acids. Germline values: CDR1 SQVTM, CDR2 ANQGSEA. The CDR3 DNA reads as TGCAGCGCCCTTGGACACAGGAACACCGGGGAGCTGTTTTTT. Translation gives CSALGHRNTGELFF.

The chain has TRBV6-5 and TRBJ2-1, with TRBD1 as a possible D gene (6 bases). The CDR3 length is 16 residues. Germline loops: CDR1 MNHEY, CDR2 SVGAGI. V lost 2 bases and J lost 8, with 19 bases in between. The DNA for the CDR3 is TGTGCCAGCAGTTACGCCGGGACATCCTACGGCGATGAGCAGTTCTTC. As protein: CASSYAGTSYGDEQFF.

DNA for the CDR3: TGTGCCAGCAGTTTTTCGGACCTTAGCGGGACAAACACAGATACGCAGTATTTT. It is translated as CASSFSDLSGTNTDTQYF. The chain combines TRBV28 with TRBJ2-3, with 8 bases that match TRBD2. CDR3 length: 18 residues. CDR1 is MDHEN, CDR2 SYDVKM, per germline. Losses at the gene ends were 3 bases for V and 2 bases for J; bases not matched to a gene: 13.

The CDR3 DNA is TGCGCCAGCAGCCAAGACAGTTACCTGCGGTCACCCCTCCACTTT. This gives the protein CASSQDSYLRSPLHF. The J gene is TRBJ1-6, the V gene TRBV4-1; no reliable D call. Germline V gene lookup returns CDR1 MGHRA and CDR2 YSYEKL. V was cut by 0 bases and J by 10 bases, with 13 bases left in between. The CDR3 has 15 residues.

The CDR3 region is CASSYGRGDYTF. CDR3 bases: TGTGCCAGCAGTTATGGCCGGGGGGACTACACCTTC. This sequence joins TRBV6-5 and TRBJ1-2; possible D gene TRBD1, 5 bases. The CDR3 has 12 residues. V lost 3 bases to trimming and J lost 10 bases, with 12 bases between them. CDR1 and CDR2 (germline): MNHEY, SVGAGI.

The rearrangement uses TRBV18 and TRBJ1-3; D is possibly TRBD1 (6 bases). CDR1 and CDR2 (germline): KGHSH, LQKENI. The CDR3 has 15 residues. Trimming shortened V by 3 bases and J by 0 bases, and 9 bases separated the two germline ends. In nucleotides, the CDR3 is TGTGCCAGCTCACCCCGGGGGGCCTCTGGAAACACCATATATTTT. Residues: CASSPRGASGNTIYF.